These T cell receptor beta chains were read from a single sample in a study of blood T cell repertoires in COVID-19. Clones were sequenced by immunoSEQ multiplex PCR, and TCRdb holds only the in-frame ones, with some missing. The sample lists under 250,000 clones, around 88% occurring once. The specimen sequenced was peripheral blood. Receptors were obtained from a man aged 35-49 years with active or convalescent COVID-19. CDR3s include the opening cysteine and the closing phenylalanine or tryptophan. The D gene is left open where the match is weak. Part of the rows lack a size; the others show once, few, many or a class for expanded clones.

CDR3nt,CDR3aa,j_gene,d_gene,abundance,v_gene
TGTGCCAGCAGTTTACCGCGGGGAGGTGGGAATCAGCCCCAGCATTTT,CASSLPRGGGNQPQHF,TRBJ1-5,-,once,TRBV28
TGTGCCATTCAAGGCTCAGGGCATGGCTACACCTTC,CAIQGSGHGYTF,TRBJ1-2,-,-,TRBV10-3
TGTGCCAGCAGTGTGACTAGCGGAAGCTCCTACGAGCAGTACTTC,CASSVTSGSSYEQYF,TRBJ2-7,TRBD2,-,TRBV7-2
TGTGCCAGCACCCTGCCGACAGGGGGCTCACACTATGGCTACACCTTC,CASTLPTGGSHYGYTF,TRBJ1-2,TRBD1,-,TRBV6-4
TGTGCCAGCAGTAGCGGGTTAGGAGAGACCCAGTACTTC,CASSSGLGETQYF,TRBJ2-5,-,-,TRBV2
TGTGCCAGTAGTTCACAGGGAACCTACGAGCAGTACTTC,CASSSQGTYEQYF,TRBJ2-7,-,-,TRBV19
TGCGCCAGCAGCCATTTAGATGGCTACACCTTC,CASSHLDGYTF,TRBJ1-2,-,few,TRBV4-1
TGTGCCAGCAGTGAATTCGGGGGGGGCGCCTATGGCTACACCTTC,CASSEFGGGAYGYTF,TRBJ1-2,-,few,TRBV2
TGTGCCAGCAGTTTACCAGCGACGGAGACCCAGTACTTC,CASSLPATETQYF,TRBJ2-5,-,-,TRBV28
TGTGCCAGTAGTATGGCCCTTGGCAGGCTCTCGGGCTACACCTTC,CASSMALGRLSGYTF,TRBJ1-2,-,once,TRBV19
TGTGCCAGCAGCTGGGACAGGACTTATGGCTACACCTTC,CASSWDRTYGYTF,TRBJ1-2,TRBD1,-,TRBV7-2
TGTGCCAGTAAAGGTGTCAGGGAAACCGGGGAGCTGTTTTTT,CASKGVRETGELFF,TRBJ2-2,-,-,TRBV19
TGTGCCAGCAGTTACGCTGCGCGGGGCTCCTACGAGCAGTACTTC,CASSYAARGSYEQYF,TRBJ2-7,-,once,TRBV27
TGCGCCAGCAGCCAAGCCGGACAGGGTTCCGTTGGCTACACCTTC,CASSQAGQGSVGYTF,TRBJ1-2,TRBD1,once,TRBV4-1
TGTGCCAGCAGGACGGGAGGGTACACCGGGGAGCTGTTTTTT,CASRTGGYTGELFF,TRBJ2-2,TRBD2,-,TRBV28
TGTGCCAGCAGCCAAGAGACTAGCGGGGGGGCCCGTGAGCAGTTCTTC,CASSQETSGGAREQFF,TRBJ2-1,TRBD2,-,TRBV4-2
TGTGCCAGCAGCTCGCCGGGAGCGGGCCACGAGCAGTACTTC,CASSSPGAGHEQYF,TRBJ2-7,-,few,TRBV3-1/TRBV3-2
TGTGCCAGCAGCTTAGGGACTAGCGGCCCCTACGAGCAGTACTTC,CASSLGTSGPYEQYF,TRBJ2-7,TRBD2,-,TRBV11-2
TGTGCCAGCCCGGGGGACGTGTGCCGGAACACTGAAGCTTTCTTT,CASPGDVCRNTEAFF,TRBJ1-1,-,-,TRBV7-5
TGTGCCAGCAGCCACGGACTAGCCACAGATACGCAGTATTTT,CASSHGLATDTQYF,TRBJ2-3,TRBD2,once,TRBV14
TGTGCCAGCTCACCCCGGGCGGGAGGGTCCCTCGAGCAGTACTTC,CASSPRAGGSLEQYF,TRBJ2-7,TRBD2,-,TRBV18
TGTGCCAGCAGCCAAGATAGTTCGAGCGCCGCAGATACGCAGTATTTT,CASSQDSSSAADTQYF,TRBJ2-3,-,-,TRBV4-2
TGTGCCAGCAGCTTGGGTCAGGGGGCCGGGCAGCCCCAGCATTTT,CASSLGQGAGQPQHF,TRBJ1-5,TRBD1,-,TRBV5-4
TGTGCCAGCAGCTTAGGACTAGCGTGGGCAGATACGCAGTATTTT,CASSLGLAWADTQYF,TRBJ2-3,TRBD2,-,TRBV9
TGTGCCAGCAGTACGTTACTAGCGGGAGGAGAGACCCAGTACTTC,CASSTLLAGGETQYF,TRBJ2-5,TRBD2,-,TRBV6-2/TRBV6-3
TGTGCCAGCAGTTACTCCCAGCGGGGAGGCTACGAGCAGTACTTC,CASSYSQRGGYEQYF,TRBJ2-7,TRBD2,-,TRBV6-5
TGTGCCACCAGCCCTCGGACAGGGGGCGACTATGGCTACACCTTC,CATSPRTGGDYGYTF,TRBJ1-2,TRBD1,-,TRBV15
TGTGCCAGCAGTTTTAATGGAGTATACCAAGAGACCCAGTACTTC,CASSFNGVYQETQYF,TRBJ2-5,-,-,TRBV27
TGTGCCTTGCGCCGCCTCCGAGACAGCTATGGCTACACCTTC,CALRRLRDSYGYTF,TRBJ1-2,-,-,TRBV30
TGTGCCATCAGTGAGCGGGGGGATGGTATAGAGACCCAGTACTTC,CAISERGDGIETQYF,TRBJ2-5,TRBD2,once,TRBV10-3
TGCGCCAGCAGCCAAGATACAGGGATCCCCTACGAGCAGTACTTC,CASSQDTGIPYEQYF,TRBJ2-7,-,-,TRBV4-3
TGTGCCAGCAGTGACAGGGGGCGCGGTGGCTACACCTTC,CASSDRGRGGYTF,TRBJ1-2,TRBD1,-,TRBV6-1
TGTGCCAGCAGCGAAAATAGCGGGGGGGCGTGGGAGACCCAGTACTTC,CASSENSGGAWETQYF,TRBJ2-5,TRBD2,-,TRBV7-9
TGTGCCAGCAGTTTGAGTACAGGGGTATCTTTCGAGCAGTACTTC,CASSLSTGVSFEQYF,TRBJ2-7,TRBD1,-,TRBV28
TGTGCCAGCAGTTCTGCTTCAGGGGGAGCTTACAATGAGCAGTTCTTC,CASSSASGGAYNEQFF,TRBJ2-1,TRBD1,once,TRBV27
TGCGCCAGCAGCGGAAGGACAGGGGAGAATTCACCCCTCCACTTT,CASSGRTGENSPLHF,TRBJ1-6,TRBD1,-,TRBV5-1
TGTGCCAGCAGCCAAGGACAGGGCCCCTCTGGGGCCAACGTCCTGACTTTC,CASSQGQGPSGANVLTF,TRBJ2-6,TRBD1,-,TRBV7-9
TGCAGCGTGGGTCGGGGGACAGGGTTCCACGAGCAGTACTTC,CSVGRGTGFHEQYF,TRBJ2-7,TRBD1,-,TRBV29-1
TGTGCCAGCAGCTGGACTAGCGGACAGAATTACGAGCAGTACTTC,CASSWTSGQNYEQYF,TRBJ2-7,TRBD2,-,TRBV7-2
TGTGCCAGCAGTGAATTCGGGACAGGGGGTCACAATGAGCAGTTCTTC,CASSEFGTGGHNEQFF,TRBJ2-1,TRBD1,-,TRBV6-1
TGTGCCAGCAGTTATGGGCCCTACAATGAGCAGTTCTTC,CASSYGPYNEQFF,TRBJ2-1,-,-,TRBV6-5
TGTGCCAGCAGTTGGACAGGGGCCTACGAGCAGTACTTC,CASSWTGAYEQYF,TRBJ2-7,TRBD1,-,TRBV6-2/TRBV6-3
TGTGCCAGCAGATCAGGGGGTGGCTACACCTTC,CASRSGGGYTF,TRBJ1-2,TRBD1,-,TRBV5-6
TGTGCCAGCAGTTACTCTGGCAGGGCGGTTGTCTACACCTTC,CASSYSGRAVVYTF,TRBJ1-2,-,once,TRBV6-6
TGTGCCAGCTCACCAGGGACAGGGGGAGAGAACTATGGCTACACCTTC,CASSPGTGGENYGYTF,TRBJ1-2,TRBD1,-,TRBV18
TGTGCCAGCTCACCATTCGGAGGGACAGGGGCGGGTTTTGTAGCTTTCTTT,CASSPFGGTGAGFVAFF,TRBJ1-1,TRBD1,-,TRBV18
TGCAGCGTTAATCAGGGTCAGCAATACGAGCAGTACTTC,CSVNQGQQYEQYF,TRBJ2-7,-,few,TRBV29-1
TGTGCCAGCAGCCCCGGGGGGGACACTGAAGCTTTCTTT,CASSPGGDTEAFF,TRBJ1-1,-,few,TRBV7-2
TGTGCCAGCAGCTTAGGTTCACCGGAGGCTTTCTTT,CASSLGSPEAFF,TRBJ1-1,-,-,TRBV11-3
TGCAGCGTTCTACAGGGCAGCTATGGCTACACCTTC,CSVLQGSYGYTF,TRBJ1-2,-,-,TRBV29-1
TGTGCCAGCAGTTTCGGGGATCCCGGGGAGCTGTTTTTT,CASSFGDPGELFF,TRBJ2-2,-,-,TRBV12-3/TRBV12-4
TGTGCCAGCTCGAGGTCCTTCAAAGTGAACACTGAAGCTTTCTTT,CASSRSFKVNTEAFF,TRBJ1-1,-,-,TRBV27
TGTGCCAGCAGCGTAGACAACACAGATACGCAGTATTTT,CASSVDNTDTQYF,TRBJ2-3,-,-,TRBV9
TGTGCCAGCAGCCAGAACCCCATAGCGGGAGGGGGGGGTCAAAAGCAGTTCTTC,CASSQNPIAGGGGQKQFF,TRBJ2-1,TRBD2,-,TRBV11-2
TGTGCCAGCAGTGATCCGGCTAGCGGGAGGGCCCTTGAGAGCACCGGGGAGCTGTTTTTT,CASSDPASGRALESTGELFF,TRBJ2-2,TRBD2,-,TRBV6-1
TGTGCCAGCAGTGAACAGGCAGGGGAAGGCGAGCAGTACTTC,CASSEQAGEGEQYF,TRBJ2-7,-,-,TRBV6-1
TGTGCCAGCAGTGAGGAGGGGCGGGGAGAGACCCAGTACTTC,CASSEEGRGETQYF,TRBJ2-5,-,once,TRBV25-1